The rows below give T cell receptor beta chains drawn from one sample of a study of blood T cells in healthy people across ages. From the 5' RACE reads, TCRdb called clonotypes with MiXCR, one entry per CDR3 protein. The sample has 850,000 to 950,000 distinct CDR3 sequences; about 30% are singletons. The sequencing input was blood. The receptors derive from a woman of 80 years or more in good health. CDR3s include the opening cysteine and the closing phenylalanine or tryptophan. A D gene is named only where the DNA matches it firmly. The size of a clone is reported for some rows only, either as once, few or many, or as a class for expanded clones.

j_call: TRBJ2-7; clone_size: -; d_call: TRBD1; v_call: TRBV20-1; cdr3_aa: CSAISGQVPYEQDF; cdr3_nt: TGCAGTGCTATTTCGGGACAGGTGCCCTACGAGCAGGACTTC
j_call: TRBJ1-2; clone_size: -; d_call: TRBD1; v_call: TRBV18; cdr3_aa: CASSPPTGGHYGYTF; cdr3_nt: TGTGCCAGCTCACCACCGACAGGGGGCCACTATGGCTACACCTTC
j_call: TRBJ1-5; clone_size: few; d_call: TRBD1; v_call: TRBV2; cdr3_aa: CASTGDSQPQHF; cdr3_nt: TGTGCCAGCACTGGGGACAGTCAGCCCCAGCATTTT
j_call: TRBJ2-4; clone_size: -; d_call: -; v_call: TRBV21-1; cdr3_aa: CASSKTEEKQYF; cdr3_nt: TGTGCCAGCAGCAAAACGGAGGAGAAGCAGTACTTC
j_call: TRBJ1-5; clone_size: -; d_call: -; v_call: TRBV6-2/TRBV6-3; cdr3_aa: CASSYSRGVPQHF; cdr3_nt: TGTGCCAGCAGTTACTCCCGAGGGGTGCCCCAGCATTTT
j_call: TRBJ2-3; clone_size: many; d_call: TRBD2; v_call: TRBV7-2; cdr3_aa: CASSLPSGVTDTQYF; cdr3_nt: TGTGCCAGCAGTTTGCCTAGCGGGGTTACAGATACGCAGTATTTT
j_call: TRBJ1-6; clone_size: -; d_call: -; v_call: TRBV5-1; cdr3_aa: CASSLAGFPPLHF; cdr3_nt: TGCGCCAGCAGCTTGGCGGGCTTTCCACCCCTCCACTTT
j_call: TRBJ2-4; clone_size: -; d_call: TRBD1; v_call: TRBV6-2/TRBV6-3; cdr3_aa: CASSSPGGWGNIQYF; cdr3_nt: TGTGCCAGCAGCTCTCCAGGGGGCTGGGGAAACATTCAGTACTTC
j_call: TRBJ1-2; clone_size: many; d_call: -; v_call: TRBV2; cdr3_aa: CASSERREANYGYTF; cdr3_nt: TGTGCCAGCAGTGAACGACGGGAAGCTAACTATGGCTACACCTTC
j_call: TRBJ1-5; clone_size: -; d_call: -; v_call: TRBV6-5; cdr3_aa: CASRQGPQQPQHF; cdr3_nt: TGTGCCAGCAGACAGGGTCCCCAACAGCCCCAGCATTTT
j_call: TRBJ2-3; clone_size: many; d_call: -; v_call: TRBV9; cdr3_aa: CASSVPDSTDTQYF; cdr3_nt: TGTGCCAGCAGCGTCCCGGACAGCACAGATACGCAGTATTTT
j_call: TRBJ2-4; clone_size: few; d_call: TRBD2; v_call: TRBV12-3/TRBV12-4; cdr3_aa: CASSLGAGEIQYF; cdr3_nt: TGTGCCAGCAGTTTGGGAGCGGGGGAGATTCAGTACTTC
j_call: TRBJ2-6; clone_size: many; d_call: TRBD2; v_call: TRBV9; cdr3_aa: CASQRGAGANVLTF; cdr3_nt: TGTGCCAGCCAGCGGGGGGCTGGGGCCAACGTCCTGACTTTC
j_call: TRBJ1-2; clone_size: many; d_call: -; v_call: TRBV7-9; cdr3_aa: CASSLASQPRGYTF; cdr3_nt: TGTGCCAGCAGCTTAGCGTCCCAGCCGCGGGGCTACACCTTC
j_call: TRBJ1-1; clone_size: many; d_call: TRBD1; v_call: TRBV6-2/TRBV6-3; cdr3_aa: CASRGQVNTEAFF; cdr3_nt: TGTGCCAGCAGGGGACAGGTGAACACTGAAGCTTTCTTT
j_call: TRBJ1-1; clone_size: -; d_call: -; v_call: TRBV12-3/TRBV12-4; cdr3_aa: CASSNQGFSSEAFF; cdr3_nt: TGTGCCAGCAGTAACCAGGGATTTTCCAGTGAAGCTTTCTTT
j_call: TRBJ2-6; clone_size: many; d_call: TRBD1; v_call: TRBV12-3/TRBV12-4; cdr3_aa: CASSFTGGHSGANVLTF; cdr3_nt: TGTGCCAGCAGTTTTACAGGGGGACACTCTGGGGCCAACGTCCTGACTTTC
j_call: TRBJ1-6; clone_size: many; d_call: TRBD1; v_call: TRBV4-2; cdr3_aa: CASSQGALGDRGYSPLHF; cdr3_nt: TGTGCCAGCAGCCAAGGAGCGTTGGGGGACAGGGGATATTCACCCCTCCACTTT
j_call: TRBJ2-3; clone_size: many; d_call: TRBD2; v_call: TRBV20-1; cdr3_aa: CSALPAGGGDTQYF; cdr3_nt: TGCAGTGCCCTACCGGCGGGGGGGGGAGATACGCAGTATTTT
j_call: TRBJ1-5; clone_size: many; d_call: -; v_call: TRBV12-3/TRBV12-4; cdr3_aa: CASSPRQAHQPQHF; cdr3_nt: TGTGCCAGCAGTCCCAGACAGGCCCATCAGCCCCAGCATTTT
j_call: TRBJ1-5; clone_size: -; d_call: -; v_call: TRBV6-5; cdr3_aa: CASSYSSKENQPQHF; cdr3_nt: TGTGCCAGCAGTTACTCCTCAAAGGAAAATCAGCCCCAGCATTTT
j_call: TRBJ2-7; clone_size: many; d_call: -; v_call: TRBV20-1; cdr3_aa: CSAPDTSAYEQYF; cdr3_nt: TGCAGTGCCCCTGACACGTCAGCCTACGAGCAGTACTTC
j_call: TRBJ1-1; clone_size: few; d_call: -; v_call: TRBV29-1; cdr3_aa: CSVDPSGAFF; cdr3_nt: TGCAGCGTTGACCCCTCGGGGGCTTTCTTT
j_call: TRBJ2-1; clone_size: few; d_call: -; v_call: TRBV24-1; cdr3_aa: CATSDRSASLLDEQFF; cdr3_nt: TGTGCCACCAGTGATCGGTCTGCCTCACTCTTGGATGAGCAGTTCTTC
j_call: TRBJ2-7; clone_size: few; d_call: TRBD2; v_call: TRBV7-2; cdr3_aa: CASSLESGVSSYEQYF; cdr3_nt: TGTGCCAGCAGCTTAGAGAGCGGGGTTTCCTCCTACGAGCAGTACTTC
j_call: TRBJ2-3; clone_size: many; d_call: -; v_call: TRBV7-2; cdr3_aa: CASSLASSAHSTDTQYF; cdr3_nt: TGTGCCAGCAGCTTAGCATCAAGCGCCCATAGCACAGATACGCAGTATTTT
j_call: TRBJ1-4; clone_size: -; d_call: -; v_call: TRBV6-5; cdr3_aa: CASSPDRWGEKLFF; cdr3_nt: TGTGCCAGCAGCCCCGACAGGTGGGGCGAAAAACTGTTTTTT
j_call: TRBJ2-3; clone_size: -; d_call: -; v_call: TRBV6-1; cdr3_aa: CASRDRPSTDTQYF; cdr3_nt: TGTGCCAGCAGGGACAGACCTAGCACAGATACGCAGTATTTT
j_call: TRBJ1-2; clone_size: many; d_call: -; v_call: TRBV10-3; cdr3_aa: CAISEMEVYTF; cdr3_nt: TGTGCCATCAGTGAAATGGAAGTCTACACCTTC
j_call: TRBJ2-1; clone_size: many; d_call: TRBD2; v_call: TRBV6-5; cdr3_aa: CASSYGGLAGASRLYNEQFF; cdr3_nt: TGTGCCAGCAGTTACGGGGGACTAGCGGGGGCCTCAAGGCTTTACAATGAGCAGTTCTTC
j_call: TRBJ2-3; clone_size: many; d_call: -; v_call: TRBV6-2/TRBV6-3; cdr3_aa: CASSAASDTQYF; cdr3_nt: TGTGCCAGCAGCGCGGCCTCAGATACGCAGTATTTT
j_call: TRBJ2-3; clone_size: many; d_call: TRBD2; v_call: TRBV20-1; cdr3_aa: CSARSISGESTDTQYF; cdr3_nt: TGCAGTGCTAGATCCATTAGCGGGGAAAGCACAGATACGCAGTATTTT
j_call: TRBJ2-5; clone_size: once; d_call: TRBD2; v_call: TRBV5-1; cdr3_aa: CASSKGLAAGETQYF; cdr3_nt: TGCGCCAGTAGCAAGGGACTAGCGGCGGGAGAGACCCAGTACTTC
j_call: TRBJ2-5; clone_size: -; d_call: -; v_call: TRBV20-1; cdr3_aa: CSARSMLDPYEHYF; cdr3_nt: TGCAGTGCTAGGTCCATGCTAGACCCCTACGAGCACTACTTC
j_call: TRBJ2-2; clone_size: -; d_call: TRBD1; v_call: TRBV20-1; cdr3_aa: CSARGRGAGTGAGELFF; cdr3_nt: TGCAGTGCTAGAGGCCGAGGAGCCGGGACAGGGGCCGGGGAGCTGTTTTTT
j_call: TRBJ2-7; clone_size: many; d_call: TRBD1; v_call: TRBV12-3/TRBV12-4; cdr3_aa: CASSPTGGNEQYF; cdr3_nt: TGTGCCAGCAGCCCGACAGGGGGCAACGAGCAGTACTTC
j_call: TRBJ1-1; clone_size: -; d_call: TRBD1; v_call: TRBV20-1; cdr3_aa: CSATRQGGAFF; cdr3_nt: TGCAGTGCTACACGACAGGGGGGGGCTTTCTTT
j_call: TRBJ2-3; clone_size: -; d_call: -; v_call: TRBV12-3/TRBV12-4; cdr3_aa: CASRPGMVRTDTQYF; cdr3_nt: TGTGCCAGCAGGCCAGGGATGGTGAGAACAGATACGCAGTATTTT
j_call: TRBJ1-1; clone_size: many; d_call: -; v_call: TRBV20-1; cdr3_aa: CSARDFRQGDTEAFF; cdr3_nt: TGCAGTGCTAGAGATTTCCGGCAGGGCGACACTGAAGCTTTCTTT
j_call: TRBJ1-2; clone_size: -; d_call: TRBD1; v_call: TRBV7-2; cdr3_aa: CASSADRVSYGYTF; cdr3_nt: TGTGCCAGCAGCGCGGACAGGGTGAGCTATGGCTACACCTTC
j_call: TRBJ2-7; clone_size: -; d_call: TRBD2; v_call: TRBV7-2; cdr3_aa: CASSLFWGGTYEQYF; cdr3_nt: TGTGCCAGCAGCCTCTTCTGGGGAGGGACCTACGAGCAGTACTTC